A single sample gave rise to the 17 T cell receptor beta chains below, sequenced in a study of OX40 agonist ivuxolimab in advanced cancers. Clones were sequenced by immunoSEQ multiplex PCR, and TCRdb holds only the in-frame ones, with some missing. The sample consists of around 70,000 clones, roughly 78% of them appearing once. Sequenced here: CD4+ or CD8+ T cells sorted from blood, sampled in a trial of the OX40 agonist ivuxolimab. These receptors were obtained from an adult with an advanced solid tumor such as melanoma, head and neck, liver or kidney cancer.

This clone has just one count. V and J are TRBV14 and TRBJ2-7, with D perhaps being TRBD1 or TRBD2 (6 bases each). The CDR3 loop spans 21 amino acids. Germline V gives CDR1 SGHDN, CDR2 FVKESK. V dropped 4 bases and J dropped 1 base, with 32 bases sitting between them. For the CDR3, the DNA is TGTGCCAGCAGCCGAAGTAAAGGTACGAACGTCGCGGGACATGGGTCCTACGAGCAGTACTTC. Protein: CASSRSKGTNVAGHGSYEQYF.

V is TRBV5-1 and J is TRBJ1-4; TRBD1 matches at 9 bases. Germline assignment: CDR1 SGHRS and CDR2 YFSETQ. V lost 4 bases and J lost 7; bases outside the gene matches: 8. CDR3 length: 15 amino acids. DNA of the CDR3: TGCGCCAGCAGCGGGACCGGGACAGGGTCTGAAAAACTGTTTTTT. This codes for CASSGTGTGSEKLFF.

The chain uses TRBV7-6 and TRBJ1-3; a possible D gene is TRBD1 (6 bases). Trimming stripped 4 bases from V and 9 bases from J, with 16 bases between. The V gene's germline CDR1 is SGHVS and CDR2 FNYEAQ. CDR3 size: 14 residues. The CDR3 DNA reads as TGTGCCAGCAGCTCGCCGGGGGCCCGGGGCACCATATATTTT. Protein product: CASSSPGARGTIYF.

The rearrangement joins TRBV6-6 to TRBJ1-2; D may be TRBD1 (6 bases). Germline CDR1 and CDR2: MNHNY and SVGAGI (reference sequence). This CDR3 region has 14 residues. V was shortened by 2 bases and J by 5 bases, with 12 bases between the two germline ends. This CDR3 is CASSYRQGNYGYTF. Written as DNA, the CDR3 is TGTGCCAGCAGTTACCGGCAGGGGAATTATGGCTACACCTTC.

V and J are TRBV13 and TRBJ2-3, with 7 bases fitting TRBD2. The V and J ends lost 2 bases and 2 bases, in that order; junction bases with no gene match: 4. The CDR3 is made up of 15 amino acids. The germline V gene encodes CDR1 PRHDT and CDR2 FYEKMQ (reference sequence). Written as DNA, the CDR3 is TGTGCCAGCAGCTTATGGGGAGGGTACACAGATACGCAGTATTTT. Translated: CASSLWGGYTDTQYF.

The chain recombines TRBV7-3 with TRBJ1-6; 7 bases fit TRBD1. This CDR3 spans 15 amino acids. Germline values: CDR1 SGHTA, CDR2 FQGTGA. J gave up 7 bases and V 4 bases, and 7 bases lay outside the gene matches. CDR3 in amino acids: CASSSGQGENSPLHF. CDR3 bases: TGTGCCAGCAGCTCCGGTCAGGGGGAGAATTCACCCCTCCACTTT.

Judged by abundance, this clone is medium-sized (0.01 to 0.1%). This chain links TRBV7-9 with TRBJ1-6; no reliable D call. Germline-derived CDR1 and CDR2 are SEHNR and FQNEAQ (reference sequence). This CDR3 is built from 14 residues. The V gene lost 1 base and the J gene lost 12 bases, with 13 bases spanning the gap. The CDR3 loop is CASSLGGVSKPLHF. CDR3 DNA: TGTGCCAGCAGCTTAGGAGGAGTGTCCAAACCCCTCCACTTT.

The rearrangement joins TRBV28 to TRBJ1-2; tentative D call: TRBD1 (5 bases). V was shortened by 3 bases and J by 6 bases, with 11 bases between the two germline ends. The CDR3 consists of 13 residues. Germline CDR1 and CDR2: MDHEN and SYDVKM. The CDR3 protein is CASSLGQGDGYTF. CDR3 in DNA: TGTGCCAGCAGTTTGGGTCAGGGAGATGGCTACACCTTC.

This chain joins TRBV5-6 and TRBJ2-7; a weak D match, TRBD2 (5 bases). This CDR3 has 16 residues. Germline CDR1 is SGHDT and CDR2 is YYEEEE. The V gene lost 2 bases and the J gene lost 3 bases, with 18 bases spanning the gap. The CDR3 DNA is TGTGCCAGCAGCTTTTCCCGCCAGCGGCCCCACTACGAGCAGTACTTC. Translated, it gives CASSFSRQRPHYEQYF.

This chain joins TRBV5-6 and TRBJ1-4; D ambiguous. This CDR3 is 14 amino acids long. Germline V CDR1 and CDR2: SGHDT, YYEEEE. V was pared by 5 bases and J by 7 bases, with 15 bases between. CDR3 residues: CASSSDGRPEKLFF. The CDR3 DNA is TGTGCCAGCAGTTCGGACGGGCGGCCTGAAAAACTGTTTTTT.

The genes are TRBV5-1 and TRBJ2-5; possible D gene TRBD1, 6 bases. Trimming removed 2 bases from V and 3 bases from J, with 11 bases in between. Per germline, CDR1 SGHRS and CDR2 YFSETQ. CDR3 size: 14 residues. DNA of the CDR3: TGCGCCAGCAGCTTTCAGGGGTTGGAAGAGACCCAGTACTTC. Its protein product is CASSFQGLEETQYF.

This clone was observed a single time. The rearrangement links TRBV19 to TRBJ2-4, with D maybe TRBD1 (5 bases). Germline assignment: CDR1 LNHDA and CDR2 SQIVND (reference sequence). This CDR3 region has 14 residues. V lost 3 bases, J lost 2 bases, and 8 bases lay in between. For the CDR3, the DNA is TGTGCCAGTAGTATTTCAGGGTCCAAAAACATTCAGTACTTC. This codes for CASSISGSKNIQYF.

The chain links TRBV7-3 to TRBJ2-5; D remains unclear. V shed 5 bases and J shed 4 bases, with 11 bases lying between them. CDR1 and CDR2 (germline): SGHTA, FQGTGA. The CDR3 totals 13 residues. CDR3 DNA sequence: TGTGCCAGCAGCCAGTATAGTCGAGAGACCCAGTACTTC. Protein: CASSQYSRETQYF.

The chain carries TRBV28 and TRBJ1-5; D is possibly TRBD1 (6 bases). The CDR3 extends over 15 amino acids. V lost 1 base, J lost 4 bases, and 11 bases lay in between. Germline lookup yields CDR1 MDHEN and CDR2 SYDVKM. The CDR3 is CASSLSQGLNQPQHF. CDR3 DNA: TGTGCCAGCAGTTTATCTCAGGGGTTGAATCAGCCCCAGCATTTT.

V gene TRBV7-9 combines with J gene TRBJ2-5; 7 nucleotides agree with TRBD1. Germline V gene lookup returns CDR1 SEHNR and CDR2 FQNEAQ (reference sequence). The CDR3 totals 11 residues. V trimming: 10 bases; J trimming: 4 bases; junction bases outside the gene matches: 3. The CDR3 is CANTGAETQYF. The CDR3, as DNA: TGTGCCAACACAGGGGCAGAGACCCAGTACTTC.

The CDR3 is CASSQLGGGETQYF. CDR3 DNA: TGTGCCAGCAGTCAACTGGGGGGTGGGGAGACCCAGTACTTC. V and J are TRBV6-1 and TRBJ2-5, with D possibly matching TRBD2 (6 bases). Germline values: CDR1 MNHNS, CDR2 SASEGT. The CDR3 sequence is 14 residues long. Trimming pared 5 bases from V and 5 bases from J, leaving 15 bases between.

V usage is TRBV5-1 and J usage is TRBJ2-7, with TRBD2 matching over 11 bases. The CDR3 covers 16 residues. CDR1 and CDR2 from the germline V gene are SGHRS and YFSETQ. V shed 1 base and J 5 bases; nucleotides not matched to a gene: 8. CDR3 amino acids: CASSLLAGGPLDEQYF. CDR3 sequence (DNA): TGCGCCAGCAGCTTGTTAGCGGGAGGGCCTCTGGACGAGCAGTACTTC. Drawing the rest from reference TRBV5-1 and TRBJ2-7, the complete variable domain is KAGVTQTPRYLIKTRGQQVTLSCSPISGHRSVSWYQQTPGQGLQFLFEYFSETQRNKGNFPGRFSGRQFSNSRSEMNVSTLELGDSALYLCASSLLAGGPLDEQYFGPGTRLTVT.